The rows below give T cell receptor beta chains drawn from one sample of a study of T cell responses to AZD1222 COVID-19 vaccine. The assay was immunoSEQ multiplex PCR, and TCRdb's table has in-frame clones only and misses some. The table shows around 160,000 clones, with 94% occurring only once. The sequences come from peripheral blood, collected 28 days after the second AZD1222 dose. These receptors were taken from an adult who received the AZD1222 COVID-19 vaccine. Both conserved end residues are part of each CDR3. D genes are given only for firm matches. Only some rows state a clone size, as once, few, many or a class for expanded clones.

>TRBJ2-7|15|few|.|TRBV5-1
TGCGCCAGCAGCCGTGACACGGGATTTTCCTACGAGCAGTACTTC
CASSRDTGFSYEQYF
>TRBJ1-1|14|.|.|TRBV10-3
TGTGCCATCAGTGAGTTCTCGGGGAACACTGAAGCTTTCTTT
CAISEFSGNTEAFF
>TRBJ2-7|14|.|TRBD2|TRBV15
TGTGCCACCAGCAGAGATGCGGGGGTCTACGAGCAGTACTTC
CATSRDAGVYEQYF
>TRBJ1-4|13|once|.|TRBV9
TGTGCCAGCAGCCCTGGAATTGACGAAAAACTGTTTTTT
CASSPGIDEKLFF
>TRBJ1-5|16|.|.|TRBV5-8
TGTGCCAGCAGCTTGGGCCGGGGGAGTTTTAATCAGCCCCAGCATTTT
CASSLGRGSFNQPQHF
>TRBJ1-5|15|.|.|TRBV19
TGTGCCAGTAGTAGTATGGGGACAACGAATCAGCCCCAGCATTTT
CASSSMGTTNQPQHF
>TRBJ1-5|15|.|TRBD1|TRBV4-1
TGCGCCAGCAGCTCTCGACAGGGCCTTAATCAGCCCCAGCATTTT
CASSSRQGLNQPQHF
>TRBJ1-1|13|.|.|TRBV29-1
TGCAGCTGCTACAGGCAATTGAACACTGAAGCTTTCTTT
CSCYRQLNTEAFF
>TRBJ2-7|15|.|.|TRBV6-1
TGTGCCAGCAGTGAAGTGGCTAGCGCCTCCTACGAGCAGTACTTC
CASSEVASASYEQYF
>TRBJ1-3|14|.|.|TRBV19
TGTGCCAGTAGTATGATATTCTCTGGAAACACCATATATTTT
CASSMIFSGNTIYF
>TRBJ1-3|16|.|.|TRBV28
TGTGCCAGCAGTTCCACCGGGGGGCGTTCTGGAAACACCATATATTTT
CASSSTGGRSGNTIYF
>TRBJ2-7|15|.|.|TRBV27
TGTGCCAGCAGTCCCATGTGGCGGACTACCTACGAGCAGTACTTC
CASSPMWRTTYEQYF
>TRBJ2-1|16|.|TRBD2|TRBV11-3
TGTGCCAGCAGCCCCAAAGCGGGAGTCCAGTACAATGAGCAGTTCTTC
CASSPKAGVQYNEQFF
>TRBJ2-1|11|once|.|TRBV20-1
TGCAGTGCTAGGACTATCCAAAGGGGATTCTTC
CSARTIQRGFF
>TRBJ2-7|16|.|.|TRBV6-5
TGTGCCAGCAGTTACTCGAAAGGATCCGATACCTACGAGCAGTACTTC
CASSYSKGSDTYEQYF